This paragraph reports one TCR beta chain. This clonotype was counted only a few times. This clone's antigen is unknown. No much larger clonotype is one base removed from it; base qualities were not supplied. The library was generated by 5' RACE. Reads for this sample came from an Illumina HiSeq 2500. A second PCR of about 6 to 12 cycles was run with a J-beta primer mix and a sample-barcoded 5' primer. A template-switch 5' adaptor carrying 12 random nucleotides introduced a unique molecular identifier onto each TCR beta cDNA molecule. At least 2.5 million CDR3-containing paired-end reads were obtained from each sample. First-strand cDNA synthesis was performed from all RNA using the Mint cDNA synthesis kit, with priming by a TRBC-specific oligonucleotide. Following uracil-DNA glycosylase treatment, a first 18-cycle PCR with universal primers M1SS and BC2_uni_R was performed on all cDNA. Regarding the original processing steps: For normalization, 1 million high-quality reads were randomly selected from each sample, with every read carrying a distinct molecular identifier. Instead of being binned into consensus sequences, reads that shared molecular identifiers were thrown out. CDR3 identification, clonotype clustering and error correction used MiTCR with a Q25 quality threshold and the strictest error-elimination algorithm. A nonparametric unseen species model using Euler transformation provided a lower-bound estimate of total TCR beta diversity. Using fastp trimming at Q25 and MiXCR clonotype assembly, TCRdb reanalyzed the public sequencing data and kept in-frame beta chains. A single entry per CDR3 protein holds the most common genes and DNA from its merged rows. Clone size and V and J calls follow TCRdb, not the original study. A total of about 1.6 million distinct CDR3 sequences appear in this sample, around 36% of them only once. Approximately 10% of the sample belongs to the ten largest clones.

The data were obtained in a study of blood T cells in healthy people across ages (dated by TCRdb to between 2014 and 2017). Looking at the study overall: In model experiments, template switching captured roughly one uniquely barcoded TCR beta cDNA molecule for every two T cells. The study measured age-related changes in TCR beta repertoire diversity using deep sequencing normalized with unique cDNA molecular identifiers. Four age groups were formed from the donors: young (average approximately 15 years), middle-aged (approximately 42), aged (about 62) and long-lived (approximately 80). To avoid experimental bias, donors of different ages were spread randomly across the sequencing lanes. For two donors (one aged 18 to 30 and one aged 80 or older), the study analyzed two additional independent replicas of 1 million unique cDNA reads from the same blood draw. Overall study results and their limits: As age increased, observed TCR beta diversity per million T cells dropped in a roughly linear way, and a significant reduction was already evident by age 40. Observed TCR beta diversity correlated strongly with the percentage of naive T cells measured by flow cytometry. Bulk unsorted PBMC profiling prevented conclusive comparison of naive and antigen-experienced compartments. Because the CMV infection status of the donors was unknown, age-related changes in expanded clonotypes may potentially have been confounded. Estimates of total diversity from one million sequenced T cells were regarded as lower bounds and underestimates. The long-lived group showed more naive CD4+ T cells, fewer expanded clones and increased TCR diversity than the aged group, suggesting age selection.

Systemically healthy Caucasian individuals from Russia, 39 in total and aged about 6 to 95 years, were included as donors. Each donor gave 8.5 to 10 milliliters of peripheral blood, collected into EDTA-treated Vacutainer tubes. Ficoll-Paque density-gradient centrifugation was used to isolate PBMCs, with at least 6.5 million per sample. Trizol reagent was used to extract total RNA from PBMCs, with at least 5.5 micrograms per sample. For every donor, an aliquot of PBMCs went through flow cytometry to measure the percentages of naive CD45RAhigh/CD27high T cells. V is pared back by 5 bases and J by 4 bases, with 12 bases lying between the germline termini. Sequences SGHRS (CDR1) and YFSETQ (CDR2) are obtained from the germline V gene. The CDR3 holds 14 amino acids from the cysteine to the phenylalanine. Only CDR3 DNA remains: 42 bases, in frame from the first base.

The sequencing sample was made of blood. This receptor was obtained from a woman under 40 in good health. The sequence is built from TRBV5-1 and TRBJ1-4; no D gene is confidently identified. The CDR3 has the sequence CASRSGSNNEKLFF. The sequence in DNA is TGCGCCAGCAGATCGGGCAGCAATAATGAAAAACTGTTTTTT.